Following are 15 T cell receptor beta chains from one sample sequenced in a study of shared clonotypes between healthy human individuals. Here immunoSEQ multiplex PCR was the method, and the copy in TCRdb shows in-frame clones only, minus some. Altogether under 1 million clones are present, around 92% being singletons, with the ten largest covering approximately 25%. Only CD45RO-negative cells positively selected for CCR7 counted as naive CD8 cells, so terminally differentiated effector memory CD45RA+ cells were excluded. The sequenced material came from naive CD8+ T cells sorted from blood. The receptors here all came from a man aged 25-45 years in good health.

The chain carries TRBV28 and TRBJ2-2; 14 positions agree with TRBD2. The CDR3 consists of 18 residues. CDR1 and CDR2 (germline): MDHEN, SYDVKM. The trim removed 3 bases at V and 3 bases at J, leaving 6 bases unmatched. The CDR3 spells CASSFWGLAGEYTGELFF. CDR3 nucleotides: TGTGCCAGCAGTTTTTGGGGACTAGCGGGAGAGTACACCGGGGAGCTGTTTTTT.

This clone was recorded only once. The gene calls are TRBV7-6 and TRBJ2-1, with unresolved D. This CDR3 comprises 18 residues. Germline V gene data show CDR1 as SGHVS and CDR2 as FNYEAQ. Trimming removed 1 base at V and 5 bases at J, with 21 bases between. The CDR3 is CASSLVQRVRIPNNEQFF. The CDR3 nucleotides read TGTGCCAGCAGCTTAGTTCAACGGGTTCGAATCCCTAACAATGAGCAGTTCTTC.

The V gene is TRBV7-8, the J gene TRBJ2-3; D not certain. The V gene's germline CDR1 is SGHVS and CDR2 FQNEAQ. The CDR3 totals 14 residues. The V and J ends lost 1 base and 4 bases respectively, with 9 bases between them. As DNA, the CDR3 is TGTGCCAGCAGCTTAGACTACCTGCCAGATACGCAGTATTTT. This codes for CASSLDYLPDTQYF.

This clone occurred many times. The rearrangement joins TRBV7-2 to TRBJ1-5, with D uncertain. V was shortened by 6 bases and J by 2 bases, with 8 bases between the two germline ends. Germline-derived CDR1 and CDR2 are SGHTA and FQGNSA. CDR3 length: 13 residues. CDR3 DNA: TGTGCCAGCAGTCCCGCGGGCAATCAGCCCCAGCATTTT. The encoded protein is CASSPAGNQPQHF.

The CDR3 nucleotides read TGTGCCAGCTTTGACAGCTCCTACGAGCAGTACTTC. This translates into CASFDSSYEQYF. The V call is TRBV5-6, the J call TRBJ2-7; tentative D call: TRBD1 (5 bases). Germline V gene sequence: CDR1 SGHDT, CDR2 YYEEEE. V was clipped by 7 bases and J by 0 bases, with 8 bases between them. The CDR3 covers 12 residues.

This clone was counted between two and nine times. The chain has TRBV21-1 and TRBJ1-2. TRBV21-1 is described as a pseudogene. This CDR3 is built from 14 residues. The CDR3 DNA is TGTGCCAGCAGCCTCGACGAGGGTCCTTATGGCTACACCTTC. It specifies CASSLDEGPYGYTF.

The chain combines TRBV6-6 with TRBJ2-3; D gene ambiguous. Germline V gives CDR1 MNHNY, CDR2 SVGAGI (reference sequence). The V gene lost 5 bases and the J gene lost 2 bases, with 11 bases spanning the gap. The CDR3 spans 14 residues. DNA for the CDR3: TGTGCCAGCAGTCGGGTCTTAGACACAGATACGCAGTATTTT. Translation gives CASSRVLDTDTQYF.

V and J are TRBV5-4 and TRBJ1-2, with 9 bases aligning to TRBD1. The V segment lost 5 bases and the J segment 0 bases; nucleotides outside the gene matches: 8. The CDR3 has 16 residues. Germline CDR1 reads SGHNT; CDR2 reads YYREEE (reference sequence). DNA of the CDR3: TGTGCCAGCAGTATAGGACAGGGGAGAGCTAACTATGGCTACACCTTC. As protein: CASSIGQGRANYGYTF.

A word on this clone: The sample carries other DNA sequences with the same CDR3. In DNA, the CDR3 is TGCAGCGTTGCGGGACAGGGGGTCAATCAGCCCCAGCATTTT. As protein: CSVAGQGVNQPQHF. V usage is TRBV29-1 and J usage is TRBJ1-5; 11 positions match TRBD1. V lost 4 bases, J lost 3 bases, and 2 bases stayed unmatched. From germline, CDR1 is SQVTM and CDR2 ANQGSEA. This CDR3 has 14 residues.

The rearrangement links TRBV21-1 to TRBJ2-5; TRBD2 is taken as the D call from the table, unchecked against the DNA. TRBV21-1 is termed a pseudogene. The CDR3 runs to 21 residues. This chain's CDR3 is CASSARSGCFFQGRGRETQYF. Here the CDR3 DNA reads TGTGCCAGCAGCGCTCGATCGGGATGCTTCTTTCAAGGTCGGGGGAGAGAGACCCAGTACTTC.

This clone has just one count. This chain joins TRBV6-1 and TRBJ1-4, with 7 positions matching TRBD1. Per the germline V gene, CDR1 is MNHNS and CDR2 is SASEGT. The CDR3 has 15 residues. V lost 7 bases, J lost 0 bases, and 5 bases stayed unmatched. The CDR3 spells CASTLTGATNEKLFF. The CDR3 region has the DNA TGTGCCAGCACCCTAACAGGGGCAACTAATGAAAAACTGTTTTTT.

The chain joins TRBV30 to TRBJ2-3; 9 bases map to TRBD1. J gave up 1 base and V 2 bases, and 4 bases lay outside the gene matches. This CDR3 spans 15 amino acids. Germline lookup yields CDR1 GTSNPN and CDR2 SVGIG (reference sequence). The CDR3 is CAWSPDRGGTDTQYF. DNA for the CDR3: TGTGCCTGGAGTCCGGACAGGGGTGGCACAGATACGCAGTATTTT.

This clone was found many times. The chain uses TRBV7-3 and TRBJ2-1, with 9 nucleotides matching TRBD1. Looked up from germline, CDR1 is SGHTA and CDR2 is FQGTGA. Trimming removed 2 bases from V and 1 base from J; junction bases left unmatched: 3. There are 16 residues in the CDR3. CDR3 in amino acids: CASSLSTGGSYNEQFF. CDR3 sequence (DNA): TGTGCCAGCAGCTTATCGACAGGGGGATCCTACAATGAGCAGTTCTTC.

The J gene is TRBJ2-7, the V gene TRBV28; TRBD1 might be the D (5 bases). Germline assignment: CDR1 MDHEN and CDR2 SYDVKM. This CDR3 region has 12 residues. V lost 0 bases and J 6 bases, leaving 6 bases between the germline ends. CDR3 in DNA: TGTGCCAGCAGTTTATGGGGGCCCGAGCAGTACTTC. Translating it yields CASSLWGPEQYF.

CDR3 nucleotides: TGCAGCGTTGAATTTGAACAGGAAAGAACCTACGAGCAGTACTTC. Translating gives CSVEFEQERTYEQYF. This sequence joins TRBV29-1 and TRBJ2-7, with D possibly TRBD1 on 5 matching bases. The CDR3 is 15 amino acids. The germline gives CDR1 SQVTM, CDR2 ANQGSEA. Trimming pared 2 bases from V and 2 bases from J, leaving 16 bases between.